This is a list of T cell receptor beta chains from one sample in a study of cytomegalovirus exposure and HLA in healthy donors. Only in-frame clones appear in the TCRdb table, and some are missing; sequencing was by immunoSEQ multiplex PCR. The data show roughly 200,000 clones, around 83% seen once. The sequencing sample was made of PBMCs. The receptors were gathered from a man aged 35 to 55 in good health and CMV-seropositive. The CDR3 runs from the conserved cysteine through the conserved F or W. Each record gives: clone size, J gene, V gene, D gene, CDR3 DNA, CDR3 protein. D genes are given only for firm matches. A clone size is listed for some rows: how often the clone was seen (once, few, many), or a class if it is expanded.

abundance: NA; j_gene: TRBJ2-3; v_gene: TRBV5-4; d_gene: TRBD1; CDR3nt: TGTGCCAGCAGCTTTAGTCGACAGGGGTCGGATACGCAGTATTTT; CDR3aa: CASSFSRQGSDTQYF
abundance: NA; j_gene: TRBJ2-2; v_gene: TRBV30; d_gene: NA; CDR3nt: TGTGCCTGGAGTGTTCAGGGGATGACCGGGGAGCTGTTTTTT; CDR3aa: CAWSVQGMTGELFF
abundance: NA; j_gene: TRBJ2-7; v_gene: TRBV5-1; d_gene: NA; CDR3nt: TGCGCCAGCAGCTTGGAACATTACAGCTCCTACGAGCAGTACTTC; CDR3aa: CASSLEHYSSYEQYF
abundance: NA; j_gene: TRBJ2-1; v_gene: TRBV6-1; d_gene: NA; CDR3nt: TGTGCCAGCAGTCCCCGACTAAGCTCCTACAATGAGCAGTTCTTC; CDR3aa: CASSPRLSSYNEQFF
abundance: NA; j_gene: TRBJ2-5; v_gene: TRBV6-6; d_gene: NA; CDR3nt: TGTGCCAGCAGTTACGGTACAGGAATGTACCAAGAGACCCAGTACTTC; CDR3aa: CASSYGTGMYQETQYF
abundance: NA; j_gene: TRBJ2-2; v_gene: TRBV5-6; d_gene: NA; CDR3nt: TGTGCCAGCAGCTTGCAAGGGGCCAACACCGGGGAGCTGTTTTTT; CDR3aa: CASSLQGANTGELFF
abundance: NA; j_gene: TRBJ2-2; v_gene: TRBV11-2; d_gene: NA; CDR3nt: TGTGCCAGCAGCCCCGCCGTCGGGACACCGAACACCGGGGAGCTGTTTTTT; CDR3aa: CASSPAVGTPNTGELFF
abundance: NA; j_gene: TRBJ2-1; v_gene: TRBV6-1; d_gene: NA; CDR3nt: TGTGCCAGCAGACGCGAAAACAATGAGCAGTTCTTC; CDR3aa: CASRRENNEQFF
abundance: NA; j_gene: TRBJ2-7; v_gene: TRBV11-2; d_gene: NA; CDR3nt: TGTGCCAGCAGCTTAGATCGCAGCAGGGTCTACGAGCAGTACTTC; CDR3aa: CASSLDRSRVYEQYF
abundance: NA; j_gene: TRBJ1-2; v_gene: TRBV6-1; d_gene: NA; CDR3nt: TGTGCCAGCAGTCCCTCCCCAGGGAACTATGGCTACACCTTC; CDR3aa: CASSPSPGNYGYTF
abundance: NA; j_gene: TRBJ2-7; v_gene: TRBV5-1; d_gene: TRBD2; CDR3nt: TGCGCCAGCAGCTTAGCGGGAGATTTCTACGAGCAGTACTTC; CDR3aa: CASSLAGDFYEQYF
abundance: NA; j_gene: TRBJ2-7; v_gene: TRBV5-1; d_gene: TRBD1; CDR3nt: TGCGCCAGCAGCTTCTCGACAGGGGAAGGGGAGCAGTACTTC; CDR3aa: CASSFSTGEGEQYF
abundance: NA; j_gene: TRBJ2-2; v_gene: TRBV27; d_gene: NA; CDR3nt: TGTGCCAGCAGTTTCTTAGCCGGGGAGCTGTTTTTT; CDR3aa: CASSFLAGELFF
abundance: NA; j_gene: TRBJ2-5; v_gene: TRBV4-1; d_gene: NA; CDR3nt: TGCGCCAGCAGCCCTGTCGTCTCCCGGGGGTCGGAGACCCAGTACTTC; CDR3aa: CASSPVVSRGSETQYF
abundance: NA; j_gene: TRBJ2-7; v_gene: TRBV4-1; d_gene: NA; CDR3nt: TGCGCCAGCAGCCAAGCTTTTATCGGACTAGGGGGTAGGGAGCAGTACTTC; CDR3aa: CASSQAFIGLGGREQYF
abundance: NA; j_gene: TRBJ1-2; v_gene: TRBV18; d_gene: TRBD1; CDR3nt: TGTGCCAGCTCACCCCAGGGGACAGGGACCTATGGCTACACCTTC; CDR3aa: CASSPQGTGTYGYTF
abundance: once; j_gene: TRBJ2-1; v_gene: TRBV9; d_gene: NA; CDR3nt: TGTGCCAGCAGCGTGGCTACGGGGAGCTCCTACAGTGAGCAGTTCTTC; CDR3aa: CASSVATGSSYSEQFF
abundance: NA; j_gene: TRBJ1-4; v_gene: TRBV7-9; d_gene: TRBD1; CDR3nt: TGTGCCAGCAGCTTACGCGGACAGGAGAATGAAAAACTGTTTTTT; CDR3aa: CASSLRGQENEKLFF
abundance: few; j_gene: TRBJ1-3; v_gene: TRBV7-8; d_gene: NA; CDR3nt: TGTGCCAGCAGCTTAGCGACAGGCTCTGGAAACACCATATATTTT; CDR3aa: CASSLATGSGNTIYF
abundance: NA; j_gene: TRBJ2-1; v_gene: TRBV11-2; d_gene: NA; CDR3nt: TGTGCCAGCAGCTCCCAGGACAAGAATGAGCAGTTCTTC; CDR3aa: CASSSQDKNEQFF
abundance: NA; j_gene: TRBJ1-2; v_gene: TRBV15; d_gene: NA; CDR3nt: TGTGCCACCAGCAGAAACCGGGACAAAGGAGGTGGCTACACCTTC; CDR3aa: CATSRNRDKGGGYTF
abundance: NA; j_gene: TRBJ2-5; v_gene: TRBV11-2; d_gene: NA; CDR3nt: TGTGCCAGCAGCTTTGGACAGAAAGAGACCCAGTACTTC; CDR3aa: CASSFGQKETQYF
abundance: NA; j_gene: TRBJ2-7; v_gene: TRBV5-5; d_gene: NA; CDR3nt: TGTGCCAGCAGCTTGGACAACTACGAGCAGTACTTC; CDR3aa: CASSLDNYEQYF
abundance: few; j_gene: TRBJ2-3; v_gene: TRBV30; d_gene: TRBD2; CDR3nt: TGTGCCTGGGGGGGACTAGCGGGAGATACGCAGTATTTT; CDR3aa: CAWGGLAGDTQYF
abundance: NA; j_gene: TRBJ2-6; v_gene: TRBV5-6; d_gene: NA; CDR3nt: TGTGCCAGCAGCTCCAGGGTCGAAACTGGGGCCAACGTCCTGACTTTC; CDR3aa: CASSSRVETGANVLTF
abundance: NA; j_gene: TRBJ2-4; v_gene: TRBV2; d_gene: NA; CDR3nt: TGTGCCAGCAGTGAAGCAGGGGGATGGGGAAACATTCAGTACTTC; CDR3aa: CASSEAGGWGNIQYF
abundance: NA; j_gene: TRBJ2-5; v_gene: TRBV2; d_gene: TRBD1; CDR3nt: TGTGCCCGAACCGACAGGGGAGAGACCCAGTACTTC; CDR3aa: CARTDRGETQYF
abundance: NA; j_gene: TRBJ1-3; v_gene: TRBV5-1; d_gene: NA; CDR3nt: TGCGCCAGCAGCTTGGTGGGAGGTACACAGGTGAAAAGAAACACCATATATTTT; CDR3aa: CASSLVGGTQVKRNTIYF
abundance: NA; j_gene: TRBJ2-1; v_gene: TRBV19; d_gene: TRBD1; CDR3nt: TGTGCCAGTAGTATAGAATGGAGACAGGGGGCAAGCAATGAGCAGTTCTTC; CDR3aa: CASSIEWRQGASNEQFF
abundance: NA; j_gene: TRBJ1-2; v_gene: TRBV9; d_gene: TRBD1; CDR3nt: TGTGCCAGCAGCTCGACAGGGGTAGGCTACACCTTC; CDR3aa: CASSSTGVGYTF
abundance: NA; j_gene: TRBJ2-7; v_gene: TRBV11-2; d_gene: NA; CDR3nt: TGTGCCAGCAGCCTCCGAGGCGCCGGCCGTTCCTACGAGCAGTACTTC; CDR3aa: CASSLRGAGRSYEQYF
abundance: few; j_gene: TRBJ2-2; v_gene: TRBV19; d_gene: NA; CDR3nt: TGTGCCAGCCGCGCAGGGGGGACCGGGGAGCTGTTTTTT; CDR3aa: CASRAGGTGELFF
abundance: NA; j_gene: TRBJ1-1; v_gene: TRBV10-2; d_gene: NA; CDR3nt: TGCGCCAGCAGTGAGACGCCGGGGACTGAAGCTTTCTTT; CDR3aa: CASSETPGTEAFF
abundance: NA; j_gene: TRBJ2-1; v_gene: TRBV4-3; d_gene: NA; CDR3nt: TGCGCCAGCAGCCAAGATTTTAGCGTTAGCTCCTACAATGAGCAGTTCTTC; CDR3aa: CASSQDFSVSSYNEQFF
abundance: NA; j_gene: TRBJ1-5; v_gene: TRBV28; d_gene: NA; CDR3nt: TGTGCCAGCACCAACTCCCCCCAGCCCCAGCATTTT; CDR3aa: CASTNSPQPQHF